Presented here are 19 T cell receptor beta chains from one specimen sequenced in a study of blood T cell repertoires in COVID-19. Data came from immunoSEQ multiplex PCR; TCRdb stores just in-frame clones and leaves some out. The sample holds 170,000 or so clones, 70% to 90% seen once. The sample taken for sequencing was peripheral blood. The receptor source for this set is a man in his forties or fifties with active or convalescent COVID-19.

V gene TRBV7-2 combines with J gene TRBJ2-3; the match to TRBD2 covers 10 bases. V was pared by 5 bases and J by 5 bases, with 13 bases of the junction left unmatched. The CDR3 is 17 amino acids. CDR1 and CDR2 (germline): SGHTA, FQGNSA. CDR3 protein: CASSPLISGGAGDTQYF. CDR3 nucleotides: TGTGCCAGCAGCCCTCTGATAAGCGGGGGGGCCGGAGATACGCAGTATTTT. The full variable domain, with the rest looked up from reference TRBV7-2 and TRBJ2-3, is GAGVSQSPSNKVTEKGKDVELRCDPISGHTALYWYRQSLGQGLEFLIYFQGNSAPDKSGLPSDRFSAERTGGSVSTLTIQRTQQEDSAVYLCASSPLISGGAGDTQYFGPGTRLTVL.

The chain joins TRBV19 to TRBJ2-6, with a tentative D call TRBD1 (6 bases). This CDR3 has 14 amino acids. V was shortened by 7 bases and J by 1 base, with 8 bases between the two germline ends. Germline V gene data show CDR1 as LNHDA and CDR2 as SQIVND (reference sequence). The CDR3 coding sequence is TGTGCCAGTAAGAGGGGGTCTGGGGCCAACGTCCTGACTTTC. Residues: CASKRGSGANVLTF. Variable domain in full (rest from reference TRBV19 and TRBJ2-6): DGGITQSPKYLFRKEGQNVTLSCEQNLNHDAMYWYRQDPGQGLRLIYYSQIVNDFQKGDIAEGYSVSREKKESFPLTVTSAQKNPTAFYLCASKRGSGANVLTFGAGSRLTVL.

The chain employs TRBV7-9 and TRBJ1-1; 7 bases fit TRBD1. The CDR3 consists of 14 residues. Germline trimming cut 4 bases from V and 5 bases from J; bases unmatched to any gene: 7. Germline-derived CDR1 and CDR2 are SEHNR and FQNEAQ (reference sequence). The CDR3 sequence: CASSSRQGGTEAFF. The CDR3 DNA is TGTGCCAGCAGCTCCAGACAGGGTGGAACTGAAGCTTTCTTT.

The CDR3 sequence is CAIRPTGGVYEQYF. The CDR3 DNA is TGTGCCATCAGACCGACAGGGGGTGTCTACGAGCAGTACTTC. The chain employs TRBV10-3 and TRBJ2-7; 9 bases are shared with TRBD1. The V segment lost 6 bases and the J segment 3 bases; nucleotides outside the gene matches: 6. This CDR3 region has 14 residues. Germline loops: CDR1 ENHRY, CDR2 SYGVKD.

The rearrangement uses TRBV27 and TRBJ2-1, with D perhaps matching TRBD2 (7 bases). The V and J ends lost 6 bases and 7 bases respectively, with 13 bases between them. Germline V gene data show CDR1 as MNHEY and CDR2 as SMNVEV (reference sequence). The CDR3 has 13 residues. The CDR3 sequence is CASRRGARNEQFF. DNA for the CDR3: TGTGCCAGCAGACGGGGGGCGCGAAATGAGCAGTTCTTC.

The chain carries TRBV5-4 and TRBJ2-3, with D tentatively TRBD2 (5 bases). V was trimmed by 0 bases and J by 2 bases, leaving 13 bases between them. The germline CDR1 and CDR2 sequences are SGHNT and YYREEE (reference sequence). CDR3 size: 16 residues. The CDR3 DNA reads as TGTGCCAGCAGCTTGGGGCTAGCTCCCGACACAGATACGCAGTATTTT. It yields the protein CASSLGLAPDTDTQYF.

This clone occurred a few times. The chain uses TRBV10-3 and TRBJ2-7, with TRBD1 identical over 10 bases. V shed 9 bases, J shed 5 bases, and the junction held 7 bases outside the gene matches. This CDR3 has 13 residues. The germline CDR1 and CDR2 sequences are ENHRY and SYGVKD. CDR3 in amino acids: CAISGQGMDEQYF. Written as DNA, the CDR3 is TGTGCCATTTCGGGACAGGGGATGGACGAGCAGTACTTC.

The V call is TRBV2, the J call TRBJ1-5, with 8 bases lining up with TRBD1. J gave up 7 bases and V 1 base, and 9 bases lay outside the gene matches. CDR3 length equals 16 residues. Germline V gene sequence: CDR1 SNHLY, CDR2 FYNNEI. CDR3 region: CASSEGLDREKQPQHF. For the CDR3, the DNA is TGTGCCAGCAGTGAAGGTTTGGACAGGGAAAAACAGCCCCAGCATTTT.

CDR3 sequence: CASRRTDNTGELFF. CDR3 nucleotide sequence: TGTGCCAGCCGGAGGACAGATAACACCGGGGAGCTGTTTTTT. This chain joins TRBV7-6 and TRBJ2-2; tentative D call: TRBD1 (6 bases). V gave up 8 bases and J gave up 2 bases, with 12 bases separating them. Germline CDR1 SGHVS, CDR2 FNYEAQ. This CDR3 contains 14 residues.

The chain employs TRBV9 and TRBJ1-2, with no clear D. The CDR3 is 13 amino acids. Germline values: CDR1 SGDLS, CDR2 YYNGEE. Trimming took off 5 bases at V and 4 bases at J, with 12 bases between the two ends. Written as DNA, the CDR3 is TGTGCCAGCAGGGAGGATGCTGGCTATGGCTACACCTTC. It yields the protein CASREDAGYGYTF. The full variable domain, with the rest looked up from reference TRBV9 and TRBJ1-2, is DSGVTQTPKHLITATGQRVTLRCSPRSGDLSVYWYQQSLDQGLQFLIQYYNGEERAKGNILERFSAQQFPDLHSELNLSSLELGDSALYFCASREDAGYGYTFGSGTRLTVV.

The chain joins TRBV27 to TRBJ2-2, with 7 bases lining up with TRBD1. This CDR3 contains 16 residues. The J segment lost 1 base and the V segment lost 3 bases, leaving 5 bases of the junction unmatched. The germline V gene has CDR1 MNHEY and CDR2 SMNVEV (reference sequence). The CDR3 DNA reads TGTGCCAGCAGTTTCGACAGGGATCAGAACACCGGGGAGCTGTTTTTT. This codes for CASSFDRDQNTGELFF.

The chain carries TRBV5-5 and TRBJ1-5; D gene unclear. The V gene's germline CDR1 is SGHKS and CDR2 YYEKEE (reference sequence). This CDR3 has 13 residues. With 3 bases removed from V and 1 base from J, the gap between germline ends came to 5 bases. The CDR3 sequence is CASSSESNQPQHF. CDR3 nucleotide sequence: TGTGCCAGCAGCTCGGAGAGCAATCAGCCCCAGCATTTT.

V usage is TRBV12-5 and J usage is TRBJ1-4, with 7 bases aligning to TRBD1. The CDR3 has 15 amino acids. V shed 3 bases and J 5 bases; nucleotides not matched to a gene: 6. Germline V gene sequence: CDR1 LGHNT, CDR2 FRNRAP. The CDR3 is CASGLTGTANEKLFF. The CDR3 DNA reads TGTGCTAGTGGTTTAACCGGGACAGCGAATGAAAAACTGTTTTTT.

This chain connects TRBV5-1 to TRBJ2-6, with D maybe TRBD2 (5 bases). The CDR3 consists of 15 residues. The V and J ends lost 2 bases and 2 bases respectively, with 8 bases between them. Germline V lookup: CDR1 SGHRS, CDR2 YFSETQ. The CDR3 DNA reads TGCGCCAGCAGCTTAGGAGGTACTGGGGCCAACGTCCTGACTTTC. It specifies CASSLGGTGANVLTF.

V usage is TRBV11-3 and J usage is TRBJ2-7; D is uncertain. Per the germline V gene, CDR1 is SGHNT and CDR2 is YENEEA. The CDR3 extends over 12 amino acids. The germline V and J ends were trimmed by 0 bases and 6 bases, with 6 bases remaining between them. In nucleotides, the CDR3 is TGTGCCAGCAGCTTAGATAGTGGCGAGCAGTACTTC. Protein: CASSLDSGEQYF.

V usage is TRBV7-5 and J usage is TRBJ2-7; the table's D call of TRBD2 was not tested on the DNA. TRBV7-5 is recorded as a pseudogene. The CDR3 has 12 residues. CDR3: CVRRTLAYEQYF. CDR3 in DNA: TGTGTCAGAAGGACCCTAGCCTACGAGCAGTACTTC.

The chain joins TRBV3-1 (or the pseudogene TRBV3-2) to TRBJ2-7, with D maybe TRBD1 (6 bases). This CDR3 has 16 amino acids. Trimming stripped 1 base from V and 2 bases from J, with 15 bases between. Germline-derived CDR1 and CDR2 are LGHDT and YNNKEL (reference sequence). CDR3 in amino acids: CASSQVWTASTYEQYF. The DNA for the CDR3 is TGTGCCAGCAGCCAAGTGTGGACAGCCAGCACCTACGAGCAGTACTTC.

The CDR3 loop is CASSRQGRTEAFF. In nucleotides, the CDR3 is TGTGCCAGCAGTAGACAGGGTAGGACTGAAGCTTTCTTT. V gene TRBV28 combines with J gene TRBJ1-1; 7 bases are shared with TRBD1. The CDR3 loop spans 13 amino acids. Per germline, CDR1 MDHEN and CDR2 SYDVKM. Trimming at V came to 5 bases and at J to 5 bases, leaving 5 bases not matched to a gene.

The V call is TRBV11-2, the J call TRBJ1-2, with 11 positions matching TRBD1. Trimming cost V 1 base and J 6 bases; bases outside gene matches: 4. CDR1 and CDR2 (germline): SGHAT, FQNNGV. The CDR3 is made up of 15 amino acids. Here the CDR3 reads CASSLGGQGGDGYTF. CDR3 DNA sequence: TGTGCCAGCAGCTTAGGGGGACAGGGGGGTGATGGCTACACCTTC.